Sequencing of this T cell receptor beta chain was carried out in a study of cytomegalovirus exposure and HLA in healthy donors. Study outcomes and limitations: First-cohort TCR clusters tended to co-occur in the 130 or so validation repertoires, a later analysis found. A classifier reportedly called cytomegalovirus status with high sensitivity and specificity. Usually a TCR sequence was rare, but some public TCRs were found in many donors.

The CDR3 contains 16 residues. V trimming: 1 base; J trimming: 3 bases; junction bases outside the gene matches: 9. The germline V gene has CDR1 LNHNV and CDR2 YYDKDF (reference sequence). TCRdb's copy holds only in-frame clones and misses some; the assay was immunoSEQ multiplex PCR. The sample consists of around 400,000 clones, roughly 85% of them appearing once. It was the roughly 120-subject validation cohort, separate from the roughly 700-subject first cohort, to which the donors belonged. As to this clone: Antigen: not known.

This sequence joins TRBV15 and TRBJ2-7; TRBD2 matches at 7 bases. The receptor's source is a woman between 18 and 30 years old in good health and CMV-seronegative. What was sequenced was PBMCs. The CDR3 nucleotides are TGTGCCACCAGCAGAGGGGAGGGACTCTCTGACTACGAGCAGTACTTC. It is translated as CATSRGEGLSDYEQYF.